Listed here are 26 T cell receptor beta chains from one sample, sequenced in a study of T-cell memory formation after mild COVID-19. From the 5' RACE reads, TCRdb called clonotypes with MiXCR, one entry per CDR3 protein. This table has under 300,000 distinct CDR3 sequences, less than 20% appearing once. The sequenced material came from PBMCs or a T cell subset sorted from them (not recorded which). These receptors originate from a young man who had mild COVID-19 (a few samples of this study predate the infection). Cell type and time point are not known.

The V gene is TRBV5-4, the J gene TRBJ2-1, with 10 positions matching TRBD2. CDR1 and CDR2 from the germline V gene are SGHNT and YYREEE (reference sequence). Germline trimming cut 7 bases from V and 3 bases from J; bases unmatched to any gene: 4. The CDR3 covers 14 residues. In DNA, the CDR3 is TGTGCCAGCGGCCTAGCGGGGGACTACAATGAGCAGTTCTTC. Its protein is CASGLAGDYNEQFF.

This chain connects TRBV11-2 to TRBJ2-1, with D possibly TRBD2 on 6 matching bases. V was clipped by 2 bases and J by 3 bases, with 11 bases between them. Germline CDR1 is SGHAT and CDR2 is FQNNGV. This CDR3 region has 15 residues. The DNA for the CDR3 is TGTGCCAGCAGCTTATCAGCGGGCTTCTACAATGAGCAGTTCTTC. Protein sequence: CASSLSAGFYNEQFF.

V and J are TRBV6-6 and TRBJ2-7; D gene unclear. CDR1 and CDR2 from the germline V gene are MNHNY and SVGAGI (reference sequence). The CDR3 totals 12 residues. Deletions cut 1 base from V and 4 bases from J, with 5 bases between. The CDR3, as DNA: TGTGCCAGCAGTTACTTACAGTACGAGCAGTACTTC. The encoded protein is CASSYLQYEQYF.

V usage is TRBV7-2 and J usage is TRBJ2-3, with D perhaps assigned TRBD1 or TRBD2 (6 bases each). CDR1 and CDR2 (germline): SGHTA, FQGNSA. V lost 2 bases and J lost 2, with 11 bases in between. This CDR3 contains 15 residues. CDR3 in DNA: TGTGCCAGCAGCTTATTGGGGGGCGTCACAGATACGCAGTATTTT. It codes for CASSLLGGVTDTQYF.

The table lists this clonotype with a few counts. The CDR3 sequence: CASSFVGGEAFF. The CDR3 DNA is TGCGCCAGCAGCTTCGTTGGCGGTGAAGCTTTCTTT. This rearrangement joins TRBV5-1 to TRBJ1-1; D is undetermined. Trimming stripped 2 bases from V and 7 bases from J, with 9 bases between. Per the germline V gene, CDR1 is SGHRS and CDR2 is YFSETQ. This CDR3 is built from 12 residues. The complete variable domain, with remaining parts taken from reference TRBV5-1 and TRBJ1-1, reads KAGVTQTPRYLIKTRGQQVTLSCSPISGHRSVSWYQQTPGQGLQFLFEYFSETQRNKGNFPGRFSGRQFSNSRSEMNVSTLELGDSALYLCASSFVGGEAFFGQGTRLTVV.

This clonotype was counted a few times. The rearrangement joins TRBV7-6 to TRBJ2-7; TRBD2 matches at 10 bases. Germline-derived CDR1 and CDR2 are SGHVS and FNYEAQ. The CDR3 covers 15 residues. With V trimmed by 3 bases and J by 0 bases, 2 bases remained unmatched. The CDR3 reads CASSFLAGASYEQYF. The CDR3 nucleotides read TGTGCCAGCAGCTTTCTAGCGGGGGCCTCCTACGAGCAGTACTTC. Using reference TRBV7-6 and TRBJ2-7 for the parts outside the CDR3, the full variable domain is GAGVSQSPRYKVTKRGQDVALRCDPISGHVSLYWYRQALGQGPEFLTYFNYEAQQDKSGLPNDRFSAERPEGSISTLTIQRTEQRDSAMYRCASSFLAGASYEQYFGPGTRLTVT.

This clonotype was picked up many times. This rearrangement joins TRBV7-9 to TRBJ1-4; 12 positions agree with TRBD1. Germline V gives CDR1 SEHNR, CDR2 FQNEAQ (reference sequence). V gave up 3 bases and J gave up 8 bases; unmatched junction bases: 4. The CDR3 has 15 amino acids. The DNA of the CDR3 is TGTGCCAGCAGCTTGGACGGGACAGGGGGCGAAAAACTGTTTTTT. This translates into CASSLDGTGGEKLFF.

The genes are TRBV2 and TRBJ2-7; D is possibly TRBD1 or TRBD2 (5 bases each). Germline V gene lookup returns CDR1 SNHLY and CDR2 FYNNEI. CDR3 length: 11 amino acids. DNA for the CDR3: TGTGCCAGCAGTGAATGGGACGGCGGATTCGTC. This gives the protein CASSEWDGGFV.

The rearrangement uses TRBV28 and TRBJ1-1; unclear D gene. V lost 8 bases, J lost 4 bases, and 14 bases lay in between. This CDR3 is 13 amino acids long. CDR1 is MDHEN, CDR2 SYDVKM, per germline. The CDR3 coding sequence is TGTGCCAGCCTTAGGCAAATGAGCACTGAAGCTTTCTTT. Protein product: CASLRQMSTEAFF.

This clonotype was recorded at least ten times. Here the CDR3 reads CASSPGTVTDTQYF. CDR3 DNA sequence: TGTGCCAGCAGCCCCGGGACAGTCACAGATACGCAGTATTTT. This chain links TRBV12-3 or TRBV12-4 with TRBJ2-3; 7 bases match TRBD1. CDR3 length equals 14 residues. V was clipped by 6 bases and J by 2 bases; unmatched bases: 5.

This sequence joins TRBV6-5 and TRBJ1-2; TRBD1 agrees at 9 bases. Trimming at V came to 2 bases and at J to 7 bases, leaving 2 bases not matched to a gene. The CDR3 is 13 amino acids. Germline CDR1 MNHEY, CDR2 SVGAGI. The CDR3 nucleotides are TGTGCCAGCAGTTACGGGGACAGGGCTGGCTACACCTTC. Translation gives CASSYGDRAGYTF.

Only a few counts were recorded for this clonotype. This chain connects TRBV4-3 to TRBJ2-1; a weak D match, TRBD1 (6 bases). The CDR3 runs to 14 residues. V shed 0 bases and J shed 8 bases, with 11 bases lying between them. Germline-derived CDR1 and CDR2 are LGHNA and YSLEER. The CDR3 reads CASSQDGRGDEQFF. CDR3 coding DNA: TGCGCCAGCAGCCAAGATGGCAGGGGCGATGAGCAGTTCTTC.

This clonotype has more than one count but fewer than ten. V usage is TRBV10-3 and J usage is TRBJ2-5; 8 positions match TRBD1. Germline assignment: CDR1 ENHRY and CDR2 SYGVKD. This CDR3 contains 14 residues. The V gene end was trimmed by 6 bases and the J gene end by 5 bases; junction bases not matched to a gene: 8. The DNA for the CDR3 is TGTGCCATCAGCGCAGGGGGCGAGTGGGAGACCCAGTACTTC. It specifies CAISAGGEWETQYF.

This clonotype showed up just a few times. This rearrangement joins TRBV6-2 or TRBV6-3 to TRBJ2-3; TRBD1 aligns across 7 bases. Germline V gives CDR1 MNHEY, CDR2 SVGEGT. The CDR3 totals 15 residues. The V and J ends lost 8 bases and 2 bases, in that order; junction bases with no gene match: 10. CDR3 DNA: TGTGCCAGCGGCCAAAGACAGGGACACACAGATACGCAGTATTTT. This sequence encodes CASGQRQGHTDTQYF.

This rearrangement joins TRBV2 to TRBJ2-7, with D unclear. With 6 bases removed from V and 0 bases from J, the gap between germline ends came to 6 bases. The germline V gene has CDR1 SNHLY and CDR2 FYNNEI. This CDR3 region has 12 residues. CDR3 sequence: CASSQSSYEQYV. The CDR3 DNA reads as TGTGCCAGCAGCCAGAGCTCCTACGAGCAGTACGTC.

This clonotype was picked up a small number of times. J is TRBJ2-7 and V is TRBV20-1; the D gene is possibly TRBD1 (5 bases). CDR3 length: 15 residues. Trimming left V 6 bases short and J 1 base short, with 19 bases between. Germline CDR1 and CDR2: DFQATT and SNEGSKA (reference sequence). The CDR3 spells CSASPGQATSYEQYF. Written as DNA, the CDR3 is TGCAGTGCGAGCCCCGGACAAGCCACGTCCTACGAGCAGTACTTC.

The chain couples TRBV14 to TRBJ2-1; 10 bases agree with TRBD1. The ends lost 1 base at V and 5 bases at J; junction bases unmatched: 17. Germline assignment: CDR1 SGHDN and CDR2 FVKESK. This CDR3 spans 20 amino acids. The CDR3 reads CASSQVSSFVGTGVDNEQFF. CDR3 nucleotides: TGTGCCAGCAGCCAAGTCTCCTCCTTCGTCGGGACAGGGGTCGACAATGAGCAGTTCTTC.

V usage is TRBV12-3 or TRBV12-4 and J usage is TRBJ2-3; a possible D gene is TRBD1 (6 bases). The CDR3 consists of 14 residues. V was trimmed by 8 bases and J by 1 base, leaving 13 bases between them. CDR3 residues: CASRIWGRTDTQYF. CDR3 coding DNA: TGTGCCAGCCGAATCTGGGGGCGCACAGATACGCAGTATTTT.

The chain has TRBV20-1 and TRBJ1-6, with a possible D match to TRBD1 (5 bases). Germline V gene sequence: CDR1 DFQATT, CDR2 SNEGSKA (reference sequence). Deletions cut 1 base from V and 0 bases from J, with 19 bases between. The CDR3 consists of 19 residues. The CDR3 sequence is CSARADVFQGSSYNSPLHF. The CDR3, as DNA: TGCAGTGCTAGAGCCGATGTATTTCAGGGCAGCTCCTATAATTCACCCCTCCACTTT.

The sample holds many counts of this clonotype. CDR3 sequence: CASSFRDSSTDTQYF. The CDR3 DNA follows: TGTGCCAGCAGCTTTAGGGACAGCAGCACAGATACGCAGTATTTT. This rearrangement joins TRBV11-2 to TRBJ2-3; 7 nucleotides agree with TRBD1. This CDR3 contains 15 residues. Germline loops: CDR1 SGHAT, CDR2 FQNNGV. The trim removed 3 bases at V and 0 bases at J, leaving 3 bases unmatched.

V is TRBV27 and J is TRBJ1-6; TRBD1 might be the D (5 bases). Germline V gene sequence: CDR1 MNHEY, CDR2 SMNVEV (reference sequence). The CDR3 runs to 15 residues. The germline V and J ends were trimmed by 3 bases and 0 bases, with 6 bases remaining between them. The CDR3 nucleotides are TGTGCCAGCAGTTTGGGACCCTCCTATAATTCACCCCTCCACTTT. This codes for CASSLGPSYNSPLHF.

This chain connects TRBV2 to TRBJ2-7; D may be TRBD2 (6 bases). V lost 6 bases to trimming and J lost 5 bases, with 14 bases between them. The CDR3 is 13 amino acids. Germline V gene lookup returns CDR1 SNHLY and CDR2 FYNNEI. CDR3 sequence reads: CASRGLGLDEQYV. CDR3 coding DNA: TGTGCCAGCAGGGGACTCGGTTTAGACGAGCAGTACGTC.

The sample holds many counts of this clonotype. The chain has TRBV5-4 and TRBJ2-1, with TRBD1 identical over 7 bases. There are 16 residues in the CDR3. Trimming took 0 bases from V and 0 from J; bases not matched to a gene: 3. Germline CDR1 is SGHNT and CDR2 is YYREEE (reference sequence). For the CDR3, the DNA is TGTGCCAGCAGCTTGGGGGGACAGAGCTCCTACAATGAGCAGTTCTTC. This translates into CASSLGGQSSYNEQFF.

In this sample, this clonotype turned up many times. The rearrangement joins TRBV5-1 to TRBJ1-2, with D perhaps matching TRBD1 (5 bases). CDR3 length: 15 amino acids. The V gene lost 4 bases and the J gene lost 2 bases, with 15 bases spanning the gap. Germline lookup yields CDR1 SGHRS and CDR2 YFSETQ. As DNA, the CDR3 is TGCGCCAGCAGCGCGCAGGGCCGAGGAAACTATGGCTACACCTTC. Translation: CASSAQGRGNYGYTF.

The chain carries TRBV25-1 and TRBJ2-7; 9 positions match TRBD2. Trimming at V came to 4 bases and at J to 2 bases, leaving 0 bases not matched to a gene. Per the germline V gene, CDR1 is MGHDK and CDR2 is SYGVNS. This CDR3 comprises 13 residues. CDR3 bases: TGTGCCAGCAGTGTAGCGGGGGCCTACGAGCAGTACTTC. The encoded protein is CASSVAGAYEQYF.

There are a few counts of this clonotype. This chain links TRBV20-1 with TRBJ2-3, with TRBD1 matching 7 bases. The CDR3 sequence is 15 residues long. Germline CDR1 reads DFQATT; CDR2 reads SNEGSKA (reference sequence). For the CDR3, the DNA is TGCAGGGGCTCCGGACAGGTGAATTCCAAGGATACGCAGTATTTT. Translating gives CRGSGQVNSKDTQYF.